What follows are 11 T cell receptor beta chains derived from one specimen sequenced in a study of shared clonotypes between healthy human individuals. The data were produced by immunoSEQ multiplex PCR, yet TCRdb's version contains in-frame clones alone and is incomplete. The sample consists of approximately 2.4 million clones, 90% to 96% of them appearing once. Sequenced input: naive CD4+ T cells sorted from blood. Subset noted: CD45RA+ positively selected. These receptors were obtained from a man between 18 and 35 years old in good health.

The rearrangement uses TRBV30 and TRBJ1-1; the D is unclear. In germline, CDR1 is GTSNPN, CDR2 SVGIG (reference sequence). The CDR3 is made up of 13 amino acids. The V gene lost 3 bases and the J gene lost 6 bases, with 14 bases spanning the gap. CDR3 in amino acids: CAWSPIERSEAFF. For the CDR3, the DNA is TGTGCCTGGAGCCCAATAGAGAGGTCTGAAGCTTTCTTT. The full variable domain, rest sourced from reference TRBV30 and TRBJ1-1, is SQTIHQWPATLVQPVGSPLSLECTVEGTSNPNLYWYRQAAGRGLQLLFYSVGIGQISSEVPQNLSASRPQDRQFILSSKKLLLSDSGFYLCAWSPIERSEAFFGQGTRLTVV.

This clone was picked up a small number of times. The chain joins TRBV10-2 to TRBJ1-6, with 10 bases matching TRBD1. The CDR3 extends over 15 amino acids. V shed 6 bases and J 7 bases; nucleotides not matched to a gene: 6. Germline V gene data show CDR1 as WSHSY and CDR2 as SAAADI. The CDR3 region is CASSRTGGWNSPLHF. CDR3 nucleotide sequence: TGCGCCAGCAGCCGGACAGGGGGGTGGAATTCACCCCTCCACTTT.

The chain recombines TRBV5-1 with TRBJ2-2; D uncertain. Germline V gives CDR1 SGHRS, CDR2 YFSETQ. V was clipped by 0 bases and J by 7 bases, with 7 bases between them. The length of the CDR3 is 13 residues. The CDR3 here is CASSLGKSGELFF. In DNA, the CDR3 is TGCGCCAGCAGCTTGGGGAAAAGCGGGGAGCTGTTTTTT.

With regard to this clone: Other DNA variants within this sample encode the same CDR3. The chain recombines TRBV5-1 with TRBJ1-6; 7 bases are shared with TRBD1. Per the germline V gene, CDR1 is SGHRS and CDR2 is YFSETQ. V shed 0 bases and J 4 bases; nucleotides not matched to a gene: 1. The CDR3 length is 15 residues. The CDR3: CASSLGGQYNSPLHF. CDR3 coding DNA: TGCGCCAGCAGCTTGGGGGGACAGTATAATTCACCCCTCCACTTT.

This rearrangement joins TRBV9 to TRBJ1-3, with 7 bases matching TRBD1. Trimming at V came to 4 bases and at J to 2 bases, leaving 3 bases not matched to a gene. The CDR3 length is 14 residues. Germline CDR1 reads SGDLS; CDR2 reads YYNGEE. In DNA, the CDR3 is TGTGCCAGCAGCCTAGACAGGGCTGGAAACACCATATATTTT. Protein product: CASSLDRAGNTIYF. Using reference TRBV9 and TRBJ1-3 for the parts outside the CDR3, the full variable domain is DSGVTQTPKHLITATGQRVTLRCSPRSGDLSVYWYQQSLDQGLQFLIQYYNGEERAKGNILERFSAQQFPDLHSELNLSSLELGDSALYFCASSLDRAGNTIYFGEGSWLTVV.

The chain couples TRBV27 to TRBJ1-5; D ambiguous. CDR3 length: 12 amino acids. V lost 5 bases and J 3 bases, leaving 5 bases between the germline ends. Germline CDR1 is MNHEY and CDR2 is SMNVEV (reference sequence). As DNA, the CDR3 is TGTGCCAGCAGTCGTTACAATCAGCCCCAGCATTTT. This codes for CASSRYNQPQHF.

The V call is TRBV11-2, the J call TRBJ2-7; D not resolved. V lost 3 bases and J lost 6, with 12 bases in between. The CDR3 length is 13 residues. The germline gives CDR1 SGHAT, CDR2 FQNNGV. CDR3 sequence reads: CASSFLFPIEQYF. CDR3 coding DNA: TGTGCCAGCAGCTTTTTATTCCCTATCGAGCAGTACTTC.

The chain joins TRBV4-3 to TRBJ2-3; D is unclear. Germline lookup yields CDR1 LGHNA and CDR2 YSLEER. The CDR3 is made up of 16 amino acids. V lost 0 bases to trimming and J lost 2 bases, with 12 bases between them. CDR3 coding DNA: TGCGCCAGCAGCCAAGATTGGGGTAGCTACACAGATACGCAGTATTTT. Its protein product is CASSQDWGSYTDTQYF.

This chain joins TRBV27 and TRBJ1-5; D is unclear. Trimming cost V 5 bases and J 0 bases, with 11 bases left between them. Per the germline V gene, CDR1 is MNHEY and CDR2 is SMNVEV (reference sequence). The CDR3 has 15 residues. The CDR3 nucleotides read TGTGCCAGCAGTGAGGGATTGTATAGCAATCAGCCCCAGCATTTT. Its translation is CASSEGLYSNQPQHF.

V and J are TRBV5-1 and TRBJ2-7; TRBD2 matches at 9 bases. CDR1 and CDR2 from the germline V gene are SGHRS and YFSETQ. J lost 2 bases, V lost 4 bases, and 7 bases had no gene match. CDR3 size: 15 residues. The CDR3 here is CASSRSSGTPYEQYF. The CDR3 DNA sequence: TGCGCCAGCAGCCGGTCTAGCGGGACACCCTACGAGCAGTACTTC.

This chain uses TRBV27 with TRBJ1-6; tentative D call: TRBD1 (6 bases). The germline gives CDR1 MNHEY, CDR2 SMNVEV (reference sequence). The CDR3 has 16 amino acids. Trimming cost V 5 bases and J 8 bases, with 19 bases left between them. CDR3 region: CASSRGQSGRDSPLHF. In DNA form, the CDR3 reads TGTGCCAGCAGTCGGGGACAAAGCGGGAGGGATTCACCCCTCCACTTT.